This is a list of T cell receptor beta chains from one sample in a study of cytomegalovirus exposure and HLA in healthy donors. TCRdb's copy holds only in-frame clones and misses some; the assay was immunoSEQ multiplex PCR. The sample includes 200,000 or so clones, over 65% of them seen just once. The material sequenced was PBMCs. These receptors all come from a human donor in good health. Each CDR3 is given with its conserved first and last residue. Each record gives: J gene, D gene, clone size, V gene, CDR3 DNA, CDR3 protein. D genes are given only for firm matches. Rows may omit the clone size; those that give it use once, few, many or a size class.

TRBJ2-5 | . | . | TRBV6-5 | TGTGCCAGCAGTACAGGGGAGGAGGTCGGAGAGACCCAGTACTTC | CASSTGEEVGETQYF
TRBJ1-2 | TRBD1 | . | TRBV6-1 | TGTGCCAGCAGTGCCCTCCCCGGGACAGGCTATGGCTACACCTTC | CASSALPGTGYGYTF
TRBJ2-3 | . | once | TRBV18 | TGTGCCAGCTCACCTCCTGGGGACTATACGCAGTATTTT | CASSPPGDYTQYF
TRBJ1-4 | . | . | TRBV7-9 | TGTGCCAGCAGCATGACAGATTTGAATGAAAAACTGTTTTTT | CASSMTDLNEKLFF
TRBJ2-2 | . | . | TRBV7-3 | TGTGCCAGCAGCGCTACTAACACCGGGGAGCTGTTTTTT | CASSATNTGELFF
TRBJ2-5 | TRBD2 | . | TRBV29-1 | TGCAGCGTTGACTTGGCGGGAGGGCCGGAGACCCAGTACTTC | CSVDLAGGPETQYF
TRBJ2-7 | . | . | TRBV4-3 | TGCGCCAGCAGCCAAGTCACGAGTAACCTCTACGAGCAGTACTTC | CASSQVTSNLYEQYF
TRBJ2-5 | TRBD2 | . | TRBV19 | TGTGCCAGTAGAGGGACTAGCACAGAGACCCAGTACTTC | CASRGTSTETQYF
TRBJ1-2 | TRBD1 | few | TRBV7-9 | TGTGCCAGCAGCCCAGGACAGGTCCCGGGCTATGGCTACACCTTC | CASSPGQVPGYGYTF
TRBJ2-2 | TRBD2 | . | TRBV19 | TGTGCCAGTACTAAAGGACTAGCTGACGGCACCGGGGAGCTGTTTTTT | CASTKGLADGTGELFF
TRBJ2-3 | . | . | TRBV12-5 | TGTGCTAGTGCCGGGAGCGTTCGGTCAGATACGCAGTATTTT | CASAGSVRSDTQYF
TRBJ2-5 | . | . | TRBV5-4 | TGTGCCAGCAGCTTGGTCAGGTCTAGGGAGGAGACCCAGTACTTC | CASSLVRSREETQYF
TRBJ2-7 | . | . | TRBV29-1 | TGCAGCGTTGCCGGGGGACTTAAGGGCTCCTACGAGCAGTACTTC | CSVAGGLKGSYEQYF
TRBJ2-3 | TRBD2 | . | TRBV5-1 | TGCGCCAGCCAGGGACTAGCGGAACGCACAGATACGCAGTATTTT | CASQGLAERTDTQYF
TRBJ1-5 | . | . | TRBV27 | TGTGCCAGCAGTTTATCCGCAGGGTTTTTTAGCAATCAGCCCCAGCATTTT | CASSLSAGFFSNQPQHF
TRBJ2-5 | . | . | TRBV5-8 | TGTGCCAGCAGCCCAAACAGAGGAGGGCCGGAGACCCAGTACTTC | CASSPNRGGPETQYF
TRBJ2-2 | TRBD2 | . | TRBV7-8 | TGTGCCAGCAGCCCAACTAGCGGGAGTATAGCCGGGGAGCTGTTTTTT | CASSPTSGSIAGELFF
TRBJ1-1 | TRBD1 | . | TRBV7-2 | TGTGCCAGCAGCTTCGGGACAGGGGCATTGGCTTTCTTT | CASSFGTGALAFF
TRBJ2-1 | . | . | TRBV9 | TGTGCCAGCAGCCCAAGACTGGGGGCCGTAGGTGTGCAGTTCTTC | CASSPRLGAVGVQFF
TRBJ2-1 | TRBD2 | . | TRBV28 | TGTGCCAGCAGTTCTACGGGAGGGCCGAACAATGAGCAGTTCTTC | CASSSTGGPNNEQFF
TRBJ2-2 | TRBD1 | . | TRBV25-1 | TGTGCCAGCAGTGGAGCAGACAGGGAGACCGGGGAGCTGTTTTTT | CASSGADRETGELFF
TRBJ1-1 | . | . | TRBV9 | TGTGCCAGCAGCGTAGAGGGAGGAGGCACTGAAGCTTTCTTT | CASSVEGGGTEAFF
TRBJ2-3 | . | . | TRBV7-3 | TGTGCCAGCAGCTTTTTCTTGACAGATACGCAGTATTTT | CASSFFLTDTQYF
TRBJ2-3 | TRBD2 | . | TRBV2 | TGTGCCAGCAGGCGGCCAAGCGGGAGGAGCACAGATACGCAGTATTTT | CASRRPSGRSTDTQYF
TRBJ2-7 | . | . | TRBV11-1 | TGTGCCAGCAGCCCGTGGGACAACCCCTACGAGCAGTACTTC | CASSPWDNPYEQYF
TRBJ2-7 | TRBD2 | . | TRBV5-6 | TGTGCCAGCAGCGGAACTAGCGGGAGTTTGCGGGAGCAGTACTTC | CASSGTSGSLREQYF
TRBJ2-1 | TRBD2 | . | TRBV5-1 | TGCGCCAGCAGCCCCGGACTAGCGGGATACAATGAGCAGTTCTTC | CASSPGLAGYNEQFF
TRBJ1-1 | TRBD1 | . | TRBV9 | TGTGCCAGCAGCGGGGACAGGGCGAACACTGAAGCTTTCTTT | CASSGDRANTEAFF
TRBJ2-3 | TRBD1 | . | TRBV14 | TGTGCCAGCAGCCAAGGACAGGGTTCGGATACGCAGTATTTT | CASSQGQGSDTQYF
TRBJ2-7 | . | . | TRBV21-1 | TGTGCCAGCAGCAAAACGAGGGACAGGGTGGTTCGTTCGCAGTACTTC | CASSKTRDRVVRSQYF
TRBJ1-1 | TRBD1 | . | TRBV20-1 | TGCAGTGCTGGGACAGGGGTTGAAGCTTTCTTT | CSAGTGVEAFF